This paragraph covers one TCR beta chain sequence. This record belongs to a study of cytomegalovirus exposure and HLA in healthy donors. The PCR had 60 Vbeta and 13 Jbeta primers. TCRdb's copy holds only in-frame clones and misses some; the assay was immunoSEQ multiplex PCR. The sample lists around 150,000 clones; approximately 60% were seen once. Germline V gene data show CDR1 as SEHNR and CDR2 as FQNEAQ (reference sequence). Trimming pared 5 bases from V and 3 bases from J, leaving 11 bases between. The CDR3 length is 14 residues. Sequenced sample: PBMCs. The source is an older woman in good health and CMV-seropositive. The chain is built from TRBV7-9 and TRBJ2-1, with TRBD2 as a possible D gene (6 bases). The CDR3 sequence is CASSVETSYNEQFF. CDR3 sequence (DNA): TGTGCCAGCAGCGTAGAGACTAGCTACAATGAGCAGTTCTTC.